Below, 6 T cell receptor beta chains from the same sample are listed, as sequenced in a study of siplizumab effects on memory and regulatory T cells. TCRdb keeps only in-frame clones here, not all; method: immunoSEQ multiplex PCR. This table has fewer than 85,000 clones, over 90% appearing once. The specimen sequenced was CD8+ T cells sorted from blood. These receptors were taken from a human donor in good health.

The V gene is TRBV19, the J gene TRBJ2-5, with 8 bases identical to TRBD2. Losses at the gene ends were 1 base for V and 5 bases for J; bases not matched to a gene: 6. This CDR3 region has 15 residues. Per the germline V gene, CDR1 is LNHDA and CDR2 is SQIVND (reference sequence). Here the CDR3 reads CASSIGGRSRETQYF. CDR3 bases: TGTGCCAGTAGTATAGGCGGGAGGAGCCGGGAGACCCAGTACTTC.

The rearrangement links TRBV6-1 to TRBJ1-4; D remains ambiguous. This CDR3 has 11 residues. With 5 bases removed from V and 8 bases from J, the gap between germline ends came to 6 bases. Germline CDR1 reads MNHNS; CDR2 reads SASEGT. CDR3 nucleotide sequence: TGTGCCAGCAGTCTGGGGGAAAAACTGTTTTTT. This translates into CASSLGEKLFF.

This chain links TRBV30 with TRBJ2-2; D is possibly TRBD1 or TRBD2 (6 bases each). The CDR3 loop spans 12 amino acids. Trimming left V 5 bases short and J 7 bases short, with 11 bases between. CDR1 and CDR2 (germline): GTSNPN, SVGIG (reference sequence). The CDR3 loop is CAWEGGSGELFF. CDR3 sequence (DNA): TGTGCCTGGGAGGGGGGTAGCGGGGAGCTGTTTTTT.

The V gene is TRBV6-5, the J gene TRBJ1-5; no clear D. This CDR3 contains 13 residues. Trimming cost V 2 bases and J 6 bases, with 8 bases left between them. Germline CDR1 MNHEY, CDR2 SVGAGI. The chain's CDR3 is CASSYGISQPQHF. Here the CDR3 DNA reads TGTGCCAGCAGTTACGGTATTTCTCAGCCCCAGCATTTT.

This sequence joins TRBV5-6 and TRBJ2-2, with TRBD2 identical over 11 bases. V was clipped by 0 bases and J by 7 bases; unmatched bases: 5. The germline V gene has CDR1 SGHDT and CDR2 YYEEEE. The CDR3 totals 16 residues. CDR3 DNA: TGTGCCAGCAGCTTGGCTAGCGGGAGGACGGTCGGGGAGCTGTTTTTT. Its protein product is CASSLASGRTVGELFF.

V usage is TRBV6-4 and J usage is TRBJ2-1, with 14 positions matching TRBD2. With 6 bases clipped from V and 10 bases from J, the junction kept 8 bases outside the gene matches. The CDR3 runs 15 residues. Germline assignment: CDR1 MRHNA and CDR2 SNTAGT. In DNA, the CDR3 is TGTGCCAGCAGAGGACTAGCGGGAGGTGGAGGGGAGCAGTTCTTC. Its protein is CASRGLAGGGGEQFF.